Listed below are T cell receptor beta chains from one sample, sequenced in a study of blood T cell repertoires in COVID-19. Sequencing used immunoSEQ multiplex PCR; TCRdb keeps in-frame clones, though not all of them. Of about 360,000 clones in the sample, around 87% were seen once. What was sequenced was PBMCs or T cells enriched from blood (not recorded which). All receptors derive from a man aged 25-45 years who had recovered from COVID-19. Each CDR3 is given with its conserved first and last residue. D genes are given only for firm matches. Not every row has a clone size; where given, it reads once, few, many or a size class.

v_call	d_call	j_call	clone_size	cdr3_aa	cdr3_nt
TRBV5-1	-	TRBJ2-7	-	CASSTQGPPGEQYF	TGCGCCAGCAGCACACAGGGTCCCCCGGGAGAGCAGTACTTC
TRBV5-4	-	TRBJ2-7	-	CASSLDFLYEQYF	TGTGCCAGCAGCTTGGACTTCCTTTACGAGCAGTACTTC
TRBV18	TRBD1	TRBJ1-3	-	CASSPGQSSGNTIYF	TGTGCCAGCTCACCGGGACAGAGCTCTGGAAACACCATATATTTT
TRBV4-1	TRBD1	TRBJ1-1	-	CASSQSRWGTGSNTEAFF	TGCGCCAGCAGCCAGAGCAGGTGGGGGACAGGGTCGAACACTGAAGCTTTCTTT
TRBV5-1	-	TRBJ1-3	-	CASSQQPFSGNTIYF	TGCGCCAGCAGCCAACAGCCTTTCTCTGGAAACACCATATATTTT
TRBV10-3	-	TRBJ1-5	-	CAISEGVSNQPQHF	TGTGCCATCAGTGAAGGGGTTAGCAATCAGCCCCAGCATTTT
TRBV30	-	TRBJ1-1	once	CAWSRSTEAFF	TGTGCCTGGAGTCGGTCTACTGAAGCTTTCTTT
TRBV7-8	TRBD2	TRBJ2-5	-	CASSPIPSSGGRGETQYF	TGTGCCAGCAGCCCCATCCCTTCAAGCGGGGGACGGGGGGAGACCCAGTACTTC
TRBV11-2	-	TRBJ2-7	-	CASSLGDTGNYEQYF	TGTGCCAGCAGCTTAGGGGACACCGGAAACTACGAGCAGTACTTC
TRBV18	-	TRBJ1-1	-	CASSGANTEAFF	TGTGCCAGCTCAGGAGCGAACACTGAAGCTTTCTTT
TRBV27	TRBD1	TRBJ2-7	-	CASSLSSGQGGFEQYF	TGTGCCAGCAGTTTAAGTTCTGGACAGGGGGGATTCGAGCAGTACTTC
TRBV2	TRBD1	TRBJ1-4	-	CASNVIIGTGDEKLFF	TGTGCCAGCAACGTTATCATAGGGACAGGGGATGAAAAACTGTTTTTT
TRBV6-1	-	TRBJ2-7	few	CASSDGTITYEQYF	TGTGCCAGCAGTGATGGGACAATTACCTACGAGCAGTACTTC
TRBV18	TRBD2	TRBJ2-1	-	CASSLSGGYYNEQFF	TGTGCCAGCTCACTCAGCGGGGGTTACTACAATGAGCAGTTCTTC
TRBV18	-	TRBJ1-3	once	CASSPGFADYIYF	TGTGCCAGCTCACCCGGGTTTGCGGATTACATATATTTT
TRBV10-2	TRBD2	TRBJ2-3	few	CASSEEGLAVSTDTQYF	TGCGCCAGCAGTGAGGAGGGACTAGCGGTTAGCACAGATACGCAGTATTTT
TRBV4-2	TRBD1	TRBJ2-3	-	CASSPKFRDRVQADRTDTQYF	TGTGCCAGCAGCCCCAAGTTTCGGGACAGGGTCCAAGCGGACCGCACAGATACGCAGTATTTT
TRBV9	TRBD1	TRBJ1-2	few	CASSPRDRGRLYGYTF	TGTGCCAGCAGCCCGAGGGACAGGGGGCGCTTATATGGCTACACCTTC
TRBV9	-	TRBJ1-2	-	CASSVEVRPDYGYTF	TGTGCCAGCAGCGTAGAGGTCAGGCCCGACTATGGCTACACCTTC
TRBV5-1	-	TRBJ1-4	-	CASSLGQGTNEKLFF	TGCGCCAGCAGCTTGGGTCAGGGAACTAATGAAAAACTGTTTTTT
TRBV7-9	-	TRBJ1-2	-	CASSSEIGTSNYGYTF	TGTGCCAGCAGCTCTGAAATTGGGACATCTAACTATGGCTACACCTTC
TRBV12-5	-	TRBJ1-4	-	CASGLLGGATNEKLFF	TGTGCTAGTGGTCTACTCGGGGGGGCAACTAATGAAAAACTGTTTTTT
TRBV11-2	TRBD1	TRBJ1-2	many	CASSSGQSYGYTF	TGTGCCAGCAGCTCGGGACAGTCTTATGGCTACACCTTC
TRBV5-1	-	TRBJ2-1	many	CASSLGGSDGEQFF	TGCGCCAGCAGCTTGGGAGGGTCCGACGGTGAGCAGTTCTTC
TRBV28	-	TRBJ1-1	-	CASRYPLRNTEAFF	TGTGCCAGCAGGTACCCCCTCAGGAACACTGAAGCTTTCTTT
TRBV7-6	TRBD1	TRBJ1-2	-	CASSLTGAGSPSTF	TGTGCCAGCAGCTTGACAGGGGCAGGGAGCCCCTCGACCTTC
TRBV7-9	-	TRBJ2-7	-	CASSLATGTYIYEQYF	TGTGCCAGCAGCTTAGCTACCGGGACTTACATCTACGAGCAGTACTTC
TRBV6-5	TRBD1	TRBJ1-2	few	CASSTQDRGHYGYTF	TGTGCCAGCAGTACCCAGGACAGGGGGCACTATGGCTACACCTTC
TRBV15	-	TRBJ1-5	-	CATSRVVTDNQPQHF	TGTGCCACCAGCAGAGTCGTAACAGACAATCAGCCCCAGCATTTT
TRBV7-9	-	TRBJ2-5	-	CASSPRALGETQYF	TGTGCCAGCAGCCCCCGGGCACTAGGGGAGACCCAGTACTTC
TRBV30	-	TRBJ2-5	-	CAWSPTGLGETQYF	TGTGCCTGGAGTCCTACAGGGTTAGGGGAGACCCAGTACTTC
TRBV5-6	-	TRBJ2-2	-	CASSLDSAGELFF	TGTGCCAGCAGCTTGGATAGCGCCGGGGAGCTGTTTTTT
TRBV27	-	TRBJ1-5	-	CASRPDRDQPQHF	TGTGCCAGCCGCCCGGACAGAGATCAGCCCCAGCATTTT
TRBV6-5	-	TRBJ2-1	-	CASFDRSYNEQFF	TGTGCCAGTTTCGACAGGTCCTACAATGAGCAGTTCTTC
TRBV12-3/TRBV12-4	-	TRBJ1-2	-	CASSFTRSGYTF	TGTGCCAGCAGTTTTACAAGGAGTGGCTACACCTTC
TRBV5-6	TRBD1	TRBJ1-2	-	CASSLRDSPSGGYTF	TGTGCCAGCAGCTTGCGGGACAGCCCCTCGGGTGGCTACACCTTC
TRBV4-1	TRBD2	TRBJ2-5	-	CASSQVTSGQTQYF	TGCGCCAGCAGCCAGGTGACTAGCGGACAGACCCAGTACTTC
TRBV6-6	TRBD2	TRBJ2-5	-	CASVKSGDETQYF	TGTGCCAGCGTTAAGAGCGGGGACGAGACCCAGTACTTC
TRBV6-5	-	TRBJ1-1	once	CASSPAGHTEAFF	TGTGCCAGCAGCCCCGCAGGGCACACTGAAGCTTTCTTT
TRBV6-2/TRBV6-3	-	TRBJ2-7	-	CASSDPYRGSYEQYF	TGTGCCAGCAGCGACCCTTATAGGGGTTCCTACGAGCAGTACTTC
TRBV7-8	-	TRBJ1-3	-	CASSSFGGFLGNTIYF	TGTGCCAGCAGCTCCTTCGGGGGTTTTTTAGGAAACACCATATATTTT
TRBV15	-	TRBJ1-5	once	CATSRDRAGNQPQHF	TGTGCCACCAGCAGAGACAGGGCCGGCAATCAGCCCCAGCATTTT
TRBV19	TRBD2	TRBJ2-1	-	CASSTLAGGPNEQFF	TGTGCCAGTAGTACCTTAGCGGGGGGGCCCAATGAGCAGTTCTTC
TRBV5-1	TRBD1	TRBJ2-7	-	CASSFSGTGAEQYF	TGCGCCAGCAGCTTCTCCGGGACAGGGGCCGAGCAGTACTTC
TRBV10-1	TRBD1	TRBJ1-5	-	CASSEPGQGAFQPQHF	TGCGCCAGCAGTGAGCCCGGACAGGGGGCTTTTCAGCCCCAGCATTTT
TRBV11-2	TRBD1	TRBJ1-4	-	CASSSPREGAANEKLFF	TGTGCCAGCAGCTCACCAAGAGAGGGGGCCGCTAATGAAAAACTGTTTTTT
TRBV7-8	TRBD2	TRBJ2-7	-	CASRPIGGDIYEQYF	TGTGCCAGCAGACCAATCGGGGGGGACATTTACGAGCAGTACTTC
TRBV9	-	TRBJ2-7	few	CASSVTPTSSYEQYF	TGTGCCAGCAGCGTAACCCCGACAAGCTCCTACGAGCAGTACTTC
TRBV30	-	TRBJ2-5	once	CAWRGGPGETQYF	TGTGCCTGGAGAGGAGGGCCCGGGGAGACCCAGTACTTC
TRBV6-1	-	TRBJ1-6	-	CASSEAPRQGNSPLHF	TGTGCCAGCAGTGAAGCTCCCCGGCAGGGTAATTCACCCCTCCACTTT
TRBV10-3	-	TRBJ1-6	-	CASEGGNSPLHF	TGTGCCTCCGAAGGAGGGAATTCACCCCTCCACTTT
TRBV19	TRBD1	TRBJ2-1	-	CASSFRQGLYNEQFF	TGTGCCAGTAGTTTCCGACAGGGTTTATACAATGAGCAGTTCTTC
TRBV30	-	TRBJ1-2	-	CAWWQGYGYTF	TGTGCCTGGTGGCAGGGCTATGGCTACACCTTC
TRBV19	TRBD1	TRBJ2-2	once	CASTQNPRLDRGPKNTGELFF	TGTGCCAGTACCCAAAACCCCAGACTAGACAGGGGGCCCAAGAACACCGGGGAGCTGTTTTTT